This T cell receptor (beta chain) came from a study of siplizumab effects on memory and regulatory T cells. Of note for this clone: Its antigen is undetermined.

Every sample had approximately 10^5 of its TCR templates assayed. Data came from immunoSEQ multiplex PCR; TCRdb stores just in-frame clones and leaves some out. Among approximately 65,000 clones listed, roughly 85% were seen once. Study outcomes and limitations: Unstimulated naive T cells seemed to show more diversity than memory cells did, and they also seemed to be among the major contributors to the alloresponse.

J lost 0 bases, V lost 6 bases, and 3 bases had no gene match. The germline V gene encodes CDR1 MDHEN and CDR2 SYDVKM. This CDR3 contains 15 residues. The receptor's source is a human donor in good health. V usage is TRBV28 and J usage is TRBJ1-4; TRBD1 matches 8 bases. Sequenced material: memory CD4+ T cells sorted from blood. CDR3 nucleotide sequence: TGTGCCAGCAGCGGACAGGGCGCAACTAATGAAAAACTGTTTTTT. The encoded protein is CASSGQGATNEKLFF. Together with reference TRBV28 and TRBJ1-4, the CDR3 gives the full variable domain: DVKVTQSSRYLVKRTGEKVFLECVQDMDHENMFWYRQDPGLGLRLIYFSYDVKMKEKGDIPEGYSVSREKKERFSLILESASTNQTSMYLCASSGQGATNEKLFFGSGTQLSVL.